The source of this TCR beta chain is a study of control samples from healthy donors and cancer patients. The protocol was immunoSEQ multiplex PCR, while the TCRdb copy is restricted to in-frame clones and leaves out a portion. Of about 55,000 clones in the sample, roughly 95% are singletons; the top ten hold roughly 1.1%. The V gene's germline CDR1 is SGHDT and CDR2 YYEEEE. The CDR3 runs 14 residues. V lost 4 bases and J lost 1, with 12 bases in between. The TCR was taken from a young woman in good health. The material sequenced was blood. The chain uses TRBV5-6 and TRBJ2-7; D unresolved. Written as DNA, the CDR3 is TGTGCCAGCAGCAAGCCCAGCAGATCCTACGAGCAGTACTTC. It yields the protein CASSKPSRSYEQYF.